Listed here is a single T cell receptor (beta chain). Its specificity is unknown. These data are taken from a study of PD-1 blockade in classical Hodgkin lymphoma. Findings and caveats of the study: Nothing has yet pinned down what causes the repertoire differences, possibly disease activity or prior therapy.

The CDR3 covers 15 residues. The germline V gene encodes CDR1 SGHDT and CDR2 YYEEEE. With 0 bases removed from V and 2 bases from J, the gap between germline ends came to 11 bases. The time point is: newly diagnosed, previously untreated cHL patient sample. Using magnetic negative selection, the CD4+ T cells were separated out of thawed PBMCs. TCRdb keeps only in-frame clones here, not all; method: immunoSEQ multiplex PCR. This sample has 18,000 or so clones, with approximately 83% found just once. The TCR originated in a human donor with classical Hodgkin lymphoma. The chain couples TRBV5-6 to TRBJ1-2; D uncertain. Sequenced sample: CD4+ T cells from blood. The DNA of the CDR3 is TGTGCCAGCAGCTTGGTGGCCAGCCAGAACTATGGCTACACCTTC. Translating it yields CASSLVASQNYGYTF. The whole variable domain, filled in from reference TRBV5-6 and TRBJ1-2, reads DAGVTQSPTHLIKTRGQQVTLRCSPKSGHDTVSWYQQALGQGPQFIFQYYEEEERQRGNFPDRFSGHQFPNYSSELNVNALLLGDSALYLCASSLVASQNYGYTFGSGTRLTVV.